This TCR beta chain was sequenced for a study of CD8 T cells in ankylosing spondylitis. General study findings and limits: The clones that were linked to disease were reported to be significantly enriched in matched synovial fluid samples from ankylosing spondylitis patients. Within ankylosing spondylitis blood, a TCR beta motif made up of several highly homologous variants appeared to be characteristic.

V was shortened by 3 bases and J by 4 bases, with 19 bases between the two germline ends. The CDR3 has 16 residues. Molecular-barcoded quantitative 5'-RACE produced these TCR beta libraries. MiXCR, applied by TCRdb to the 5' RACE reads, yields one record per CDR3 protein. The sample contains a few hundred thousand distinct CDR3 sequences, roughly 13% of which appear only once. Remarks on this clonotype: The antigen remains undetermined.

V and J are TRBV12-3 or TRBV12-4 and TRBJ2-7, with D possibly matching TRBD1 (5 bases). The sample was blood, either unsorted or a sorted T cell fraction (not recorded which). This clonotype was sampled from a male donor with ankylosing spondylitis. CDR3 in amino acids: CASSLRRQLGVYEQYF. The CDR3 DNA reads as TGTGCCAGCAGTTTGCGTCGACAGCTTGGAGTATACGAGCAGTACTTC.